This T cell receptor beta chain was found in a study of blood T cell repertoires in COVID-19. Overall study: The United States, Italy and Spain were the sources of the acute and convalescent COVID-19 samples. In each case, the material was cDNA or gDNA derived from T cells, B-cell-depleted T cells, or PBMCs.

Sequencing was performed with immunoSEQ multiplex PCR; in TCRdb, only in-frame clones are kept and a portion is missing. The sample yields some 290,000 clones, 90% to 95% seen once. The participants were between about 18 and 95 years old and came from 20 to 30 US areas. Exposed participants encountered a COVID-19 case during the 2 weeks preceding study entry. V was clipped by 0 bases and J by 2 bases, with 13 bases between them. Per the germline V gene, CDR1 is SGDLS and CDR2 is YYNGEE. CDR3 length equals 16 residues. The J gene is TRBJ2-3, the V gene TRBV9; D is perhaps TRBD1 (5 bases). The clonotype was recovered from a woman aged 30 to 39 who had been exposed to COVID-19. The sequenced sample was PBMCs or T cells enriched from blood (not recorded which). CDR3: CASSVATGLDTDTQYF. In DNA form, the CDR3 reads TGTGCCAGCAGCGTAGCTACAGGCCTTGACACAGATACGCAGTATTTT.